This T cell receptor (beta chain) stems from a study of blood T cell repertoires in COVID-19 (dated by TCRdb to 2020 to 2021). About the investigation overall: Samples covering the acute and convalescent phases of COVID-19 were provided by collaborators in the United States, Italy and Spain. Subjects who had been exposed to COVID-19, were actively infected with it, or had recovered from it provided the deeply sampled blood TCRbeta repertoires that made up the dataset. The prospective study material was composed of cDNA or gDNA derived from T cells, B-cell-depleted T cells, or PBMCs. The samples were drawn from two sources: the first 160 participants of the ongoing ImmuneRACE study, and over 950 subjects contributed by 6 global collaborators. Where available, HLA class I and class II types were obtained from metadata supplied by the sample provider rather than from assay-based typing. The repertoires were released in a freely available public database meant as a resource for research on the immune response to SARS-CoV-2. Nearly every sample came with metadata listing a de-identified subject ID, COVID-19 status, age in years and sex.

Participants in the prospective study were aged roughly 18 to 90 years, lived in 20 to 25 United States geographic areas, and enrolled through a virtual design. In the prospective study, participants were assigned to cohorts based on the clinical history participants reported in a screening survey and a study questionnaire. Recovered participants in ImmuneRACE Cohort 3 were defined by two consecutive negative NP/OP PCR tests, clearance by a healthcare professional, or resolution of symptoms. In the prospective study, whole blood, serum and a nasopharyngeal or oropharyngeal swab were collected from each participant by mobile phlebotomists. Participants in the prospective study had the option to provide additional blood draws and questionnaires over a roughly 2-month period. Before DNA extraction, prospective study blood samples were shipped either frozen or at room temperature. Findings and caveats that apply to the study as a whole: Clinical and demographic metadata were provided uncurated, with the amount varying by source and participant.

TCRbeta CDR3 regions were amplified from genomic DNA using the immunoSEQ Assay, a bias-controlled multiplex PCR. Per the source publication's procedure: The number of nucleated cells in each sample was estimated from the amplification of reference gene primers within the assay. Sequence reads were collapsed and filtered to measure the absolute abundance of every unique TCRbeta CDR3 rearrangement. Productive Simpson clonality was computed per sample as the square root of Simpson's diversity index over productive rearrangements. Not all clones reach the TCRdb copy of this immuneACCESS table, which keeps in-frame sequences only. Checked studies attribute under half of the gap to unresolved V genes and leave the rest unexplained. From that table come the V and J calls and clone size; the DNA was used to work out D and trimming. Across this sample there are about 170,000 clones, with 89% seen only once. The top ten hold approximately 0.8% of the sample.

In regard to this clone: Which antigen it targets is not known. There are no base qualities to consult, and no much larger clone falls within one base.

Based on the germline V gene, the CDR1 and CDR2 sequences are LGHNA and YNFKEQ. V is pruned by 0 bases and J by 9 bases, leaving 4 bases of the junction without a gene match. The CDR3 runs 16 amino acids, cysteine and phenylalanine included. CDR3 DNA is the only sequence kept; it has 48 bases, read in frame from the first base. This receptor chain uses TRBV4-2 and TRBJ2-1, and 14 junctional nucleotides match TRBD2. Sequenced sample: PBMCs or T cells enriched from blood (not recorded which). The TCR was taken from a woman under 30 who had recovered from COVID-19. This receptor carries the CDR3 CASSQDSGLAGAEQFF. The nucleotide sequence is TGTGCCAGCAGCCAAGATTCGGGACTAGCGGGAGCTGAGCAGTTCTTC.